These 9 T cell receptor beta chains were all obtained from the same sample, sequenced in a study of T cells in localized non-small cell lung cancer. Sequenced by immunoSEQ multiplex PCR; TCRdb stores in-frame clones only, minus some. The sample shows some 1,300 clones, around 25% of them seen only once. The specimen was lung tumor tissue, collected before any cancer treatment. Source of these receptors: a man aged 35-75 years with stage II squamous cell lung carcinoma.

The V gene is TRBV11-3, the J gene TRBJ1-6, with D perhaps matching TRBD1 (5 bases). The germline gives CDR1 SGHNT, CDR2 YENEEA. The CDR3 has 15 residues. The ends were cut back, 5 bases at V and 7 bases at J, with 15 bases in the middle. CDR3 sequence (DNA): TGTGCCAGCAGCCCTAGTAGGACACAAAATTCACCCCTCCACTTT. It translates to CASSPSRTQNSPLHF.

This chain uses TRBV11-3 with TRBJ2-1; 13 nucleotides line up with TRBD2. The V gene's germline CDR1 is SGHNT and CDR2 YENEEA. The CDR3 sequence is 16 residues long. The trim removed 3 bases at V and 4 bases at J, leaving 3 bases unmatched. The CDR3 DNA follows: TGTGCCAGCAGCTTTGGACTAGCGGGGGTATACAATGAGCAGTTCTTC. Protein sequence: CASSFGLAGVYNEQFF.

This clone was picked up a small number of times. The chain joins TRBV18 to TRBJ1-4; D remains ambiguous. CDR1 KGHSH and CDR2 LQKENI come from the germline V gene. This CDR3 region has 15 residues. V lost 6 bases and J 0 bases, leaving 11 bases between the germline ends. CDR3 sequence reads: CASSPGSATNEKLFF. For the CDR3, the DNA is TGTGCCAGCTCCCCCGGATCAGCAACTAATGAAAAACTGTTTTTT.

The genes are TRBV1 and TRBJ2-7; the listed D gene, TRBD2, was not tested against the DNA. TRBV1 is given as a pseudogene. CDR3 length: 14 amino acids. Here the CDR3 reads CASSQEYEGSEQYF. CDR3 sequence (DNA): TGCGCCAGCAGCCAAGAGTATGAGGGTTCCGAGCAGTACTTC.

The CDR3: CASSFLVRPETQYF. CDR3 DNA: TGTGCCAGCAGCTTCTTAGTCCGACCTGAGACCCAGTACTTC. The chain employs TRBV7-2 and TRBJ2-5, with unresolved D. The CDR3 loop spans 14 amino acids. The ends were cut back, 3 bases at V and 5 bases at J, with 13 bases in the middle. CDR1 is SGHTA and CDR2 is FQGNSA in the germline V gene.

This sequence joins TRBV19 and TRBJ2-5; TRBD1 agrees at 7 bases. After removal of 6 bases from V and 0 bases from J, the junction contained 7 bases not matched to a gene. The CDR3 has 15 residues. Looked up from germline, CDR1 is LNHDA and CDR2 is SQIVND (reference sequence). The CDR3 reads CASRTTGTYQETQYF. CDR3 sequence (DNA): TGTGCCAGTAGAACGACAGGGACCTACCAAGAGACCCAGTACTTC.

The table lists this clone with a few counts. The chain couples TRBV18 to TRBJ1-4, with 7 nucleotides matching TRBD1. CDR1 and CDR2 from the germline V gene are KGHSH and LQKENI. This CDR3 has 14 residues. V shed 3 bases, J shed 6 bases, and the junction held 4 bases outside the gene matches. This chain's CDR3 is CASSPGQQDEKLFF. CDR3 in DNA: TGTGCCAGCTCACCGGGACAGCAGGATGAAAAACTGTTTTTT.

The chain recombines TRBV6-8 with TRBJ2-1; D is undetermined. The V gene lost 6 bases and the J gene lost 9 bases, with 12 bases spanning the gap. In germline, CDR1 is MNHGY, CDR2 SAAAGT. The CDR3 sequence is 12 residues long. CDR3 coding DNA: TGTGCCAGCAGGACCTTGGTACCTGAGCAGTTCTTC. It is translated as CASRTLVPEQFF.

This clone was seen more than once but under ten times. The CDR3 sequence is CASSFGTGNTGELFF. CDR3 coding DNA: TGTGCCAGCAGCTTCGGGACGGGGAACACCGGGGAGCTGTTTTTT. J is TRBJ2-2 and V is TRBV11-3; D is perhaps TRBD1 or TRBD2 (5 bases each). V gave up 3 bases and J gave up 1 base, with 9 bases separating them. The CDR3 covers 15 residues. CDR1 is SGHNT and CDR2 is YENEEA in the germline V gene.